Given below is one T cell receptor beta chain in context. This record comes from a study of blood T cell repertoires in COVID-19. Study as a whole: PBMCs, B-cell-depleted T cells, or T cells were the source of the cDNA or gDNA that made up the material.

The CDR3 length is 18 residues. V dropped 3 bases and J dropped 1; count of bases not matched to a gene: 7. CDR1 is MDHEN, CDR2 SYDVKM, per germline. TCRdb's table, derived via immunoSEQ multiplex PCR, lists solely in-frame clones and lacks some. The table shows tens of thousands of clones, with about nine tenths occurring only once. Sequenced sample: peripheral blood. The chain links TRBV28 to TRBJ2-5; 14 nucleotides match TRBD2. This clonotype originated in a man between 70 and 80 years old with acute or convalescent COVID-19. CDR3 DNA: TGTGCCAGCAGTTTCCTTGGGACTAGCGGGGGTTTCCAAGAGACCCAGTACTTC. Translation gives CASSFLGTSGGFQETQYF.